This T cell receptor (beta chain) was observed in a study of blood T cell repertoires in COVID-19. Whole-study context: The United States, Italy and Spain provided the acute and convalescent COVID-19 samples.

Methods used by the authors: Counts of nucleated cells, estimated from reference gene primer amplification, were obtained. Measured with immunoSEQ multiplex PCR; TCRdb has only the in-frame clones, and not every one. From that table come the V and J calls and clone size; the DNA was used to work out D and trimming. The sample yields about 260,000 clones, about 86% seen once. Clinical history reported by participants formed the basis on which cohorts were assigned. The sample consisted of PBMCs or T cells enriched from blood (not recorded which). This clonotype was sampled from a man between 25 and 39 years old with acute COVID-19.

The CDR3 here is CASSDRVTNEKLFF. The CDR3 nucleotides read TGTGCCAGCAGTGACAGGGTCACTAATGAAAAACTGTTTTTT. The V and J genes are TRBV7-9 and TRBJ1-4; 7 bases are a match to TRBD1. The CDR3 runs 14 residues. The V gene's germline CDR1 is SEHNR and CDR2 FQNEAQ (reference sequence). V dropped 6 bases and J dropped 2; count of bases not matched to a gene: 3.